A selection of T cell receptor beta chains follows, all from one sample in a study of PD-L1 blockade in urothelial cancer. TCRdb's copy holds only in-frame clones and misses some; the assay was immunoSEQ multiplex PCR. The repertoire holds approximately 35,000 clones, with about a third as singletons. The starting material was tumor tissue, obtained before atezolizumab (anti-PD-L1) treatment. The receptors derive from a man in his fifties or sixties with urothelial cancer. The CDR3 runs from the conserved cysteine through the conserved F or W. D genes are given only for firm matches. Clone size is not always given. Where it is, it says once, few, many or a class for expanded clones.

D: NA
J: TRBJ1-2
V: TRBV6-8
size: few
DNA: TGTGCCATCACCGTCGTAGAGACAGGTGGCTACACCTTC
CDR3: CAITVVETGGYTF

D: NA
J: TRBJ2-2
V: TRBV14
size: few
DNA: TGTGCCAGCAGCCTTCTCGGGACTCCTACCGGGGAGCTGTTTTTT
CDR3: CASSLLGTPTGELFF

D: NA
J: TRBJ1-4
V: TRBV11-3
size: few
DNA: TGTGCCAGCAGTATCGATGGAGCAACTAATGAAAAACTGTTTTTT
CDR3: CASSIDGATNEKLFF

D: NA
J: TRBJ1-2
V: TRBV18
size: NA
DNA: TGTGCCAGCTCACCGGGGGAACAAAGGCCCTATGGCTACACCTTC
CDR3: CASSPGEQRPYGYTF

D: NA
J: TRBJ1-1
V: TRBV30
size: NA
DNA: TGTGCCTGGACCAAGGGACCCACTGAAGCTTTCTTT
CDR3: CAWTKGPTEAFF

D: TRBD1
J: TRBJ1-3
V: TRBV18
size: NA
DNA: TGTGCCAGCGAGGGGACAGTCTCTGGAAACACCATATATTTT
CDR3: CASEGTVSGNTIYF

D: NA
J: TRBJ1-4
V: TRBV5-1
size: NA
DNA: TGCGCCAGCAGCTTGGCCGGGCCTTTGGATGAAAAACTGTTTTTT
CDR3: CASSLAGPLDEKLFF

D: NA
J: TRBJ1-3
V: TRBV9
size: NA
DNA: TGTGCCAGCAGCAGAGCGGGCACTGGAAACACCATATATTTT
CDR3: CASSRAGTGNTIYF

D: NA
J: TRBJ1-4
V: TRBV30
size: NA
DNA: TGTGCCTGGAGCTTCTACAGGTTCGAAGCAACTAATGAAAAACTGTTTTTT
CDR3: CAWSFYRFEATNEKLFF

D: TRBD1
J: TRBJ2-2
V: TRBV9
size: few
DNA: TGTGCCAGCAGCGAACAGGGGTCTGCCGGGGAGCTGTTTTTT
CDR3: CASSEQGSAGELFF

D: NA
J: TRBJ2-5
V: TRBV4-1
size: NA
DNA: TGCGCCAGCAGCCAGGCGGGACAGCAAGAGACCCAGTACTTC
CDR3: CASSQAGQQETQYF

D: TRBD1
J: TRBJ1-1
V: TRBV7-6
size: many
DNA: TGTGCCAGCAGCTTGCCAGGACAGGGATTTAACACTGAAGCTTTCTTT
CDR3: CASSLPGQGFNTEAFF

D: TRBD1
J: TRBJ2-2
V: TRBV28
size: medium-sized
DNA: TGTGCCAGCAGCCACAGGGGTGTCAACACCGGGGAGCTGTTTTTT
CDR3: CASSHRGVNTGELFF

D: NA
J: TRBJ1-1
V: TRBV19
size: NA
DNA: TGTGCCAGTAGTTCCCGCACACGGAACACTGAAGCTTTCTTT
CDR3: CASSSRTRNTEAFF

D: TRBD1
J: TRBJ1-4
V: TRBV6-8
size: NA
DNA: TGTGCCAGCAGTGAGATCAGGGGGCTGGGTGAAAAACTGTTTTTT
CDR3: CASSEIRGLGEKLFF

D: TRBD2
J: TRBJ2-1
V: TRBV11-3
size: few
DNA: TGTGCCAGCAGCTTCACTAGCGGGAGGGCCAAGATGAATGAGCAGTTCTTC
CDR3: CASSFTSGRAKMNEQFF

D: NA
J: TRBJ2-3
V: TRBV28
size: NA
DNA: TGTGCCAGCACCTTGCCGGGGGGCTCTAACACAGATACGCAGTATTTT
CDR3: CASTLPGGSNTDTQYF

D: TRBD2
J: TRBJ2-1
V: TRBV19
size: few
DNA: TGTGCCAGTAGTAAAACTAGCGGAGCCTACAATGAGCAGTTCTTC
CDR3: CASSKTSGAYNEQFF

D: NA
J: TRBJ1-1
V: TRBV30
size: NA
DNA: TGTGCCTGGAGGAGGACTGGATTGGATACTGAAGCTTTCTTT
CDR3: CAWRRTGLDTEAFF

D: NA
J: TRBJ2-5
V: TRBV19
size: once
DNA: TGTGCCAGTAGTATCGGCTCCGGGGCAGCCGGGGAGACCCAGTACTTC
CDR3: CASSIGSGAAGETQYF

D: TRBD2
J: TRBJ2-2
V: TRBV11-3
size: NA
DNA: TGTGCCAGCAGCCGGACTAGCGGGGCGACCGGGGAGCTGTTTTTT
CDR3: CASSRTSGATGELFF

D: NA
J: TRBJ1-4
V: TRBV29-1
size: NA
DNA: TGCAGCGTTGGACAGAGCCTTAATGAAAAACTGTTTTTT
CDR3: CSVGQSLNEKLFF

D: NA
J: TRBJ2-1
V: TRBV6-8
size: few
DNA: TGTGCCTCAGGGGGCAGAGCGGGGTCCTCCTACAATGAGCAGTTCTTC
CDR3: CASGGRAGSSYNEQFF

D: TRBD2
J: TRBJ2-3
V: TRBV10-2
size: few
DNA: TGCGCCACCTCCCCTCAGGCGGGGGGGCTCTCAGATACGCAGTATTTT
CDR3: CATSPQAGGLSDTQYF

D: NA
J: TRBJ1-5
V: TRBV6-8
size: many
DNA: TGTGCCATATCGCAGGAGGGCGATCAGCCCCAGCATTTT
CDR3: CAISQEGDQPQHF

D: NA
J: TRBJ2-3
V: TRBV23-1
size: NA
DNA: TGCGCCAGCAGTCGGAGAGAGGCAGGGGGCACAGATACGCAGTATTTT
CDR3: CASSRREAGGTDTQYF

D: NA
J: TRBJ1-5
V: TRBV6-8
size: NA
DNA: TGTGCCAGCATGGCCAACAATCAGCCCCAGCATTTT
CDR3: CASMANNQPQHF

D: NA
J: TRBJ2-5
V: TRBV19
size: NA
DNA: TGTGCCAGTAGCGGACCTAGAGAGACCCAGTACTTC
CDR3: CASSGPRETQYF

D: TRBD1
J: TRBJ2-1
V: TRBV25-1
size: NA
DNA: TGTGCCAGCAGGACAGGGAGCACCTACAATGAGCAGTTCTTC
CDR3: CASRTGSTYNEQFF

D: NA
J: TRBJ2-1
V: TRBV6-8
size: NA
DNA: TGTGCCAGCAGCCCACAGGGCTCAGCCTCCCGCTACAATGAGCAGTTCTTC
CDR3: CASSPQGSASRYNEQFF

D: TRBD1
J: TRBJ1-2
V: TRBV6-8
size: NA
DNA: TGTGCCAGCAGAACCCGACAGGGAAGGGAGAGCTATGGCTACACCTTC
CDR3: CASRTRQGRESYGYTF

D: NA
J: TRBJ1-2
V: TRBV5-1
size: once
DNA: TGCGCCAGCAGCTTGGGGCCCGGGGAAAACTATGGCTACACCTTC
CDR3: CASSLGPGENYGYTF

D: TRBD2
J: TRBJ2-3
V: TRBV19
size: NA
DNA: TGTGCCAGTAGTATGGAGCGGGGTAGCACAGATACGCAGTATTTT
CDR3: CASSMERGSTDTQYF